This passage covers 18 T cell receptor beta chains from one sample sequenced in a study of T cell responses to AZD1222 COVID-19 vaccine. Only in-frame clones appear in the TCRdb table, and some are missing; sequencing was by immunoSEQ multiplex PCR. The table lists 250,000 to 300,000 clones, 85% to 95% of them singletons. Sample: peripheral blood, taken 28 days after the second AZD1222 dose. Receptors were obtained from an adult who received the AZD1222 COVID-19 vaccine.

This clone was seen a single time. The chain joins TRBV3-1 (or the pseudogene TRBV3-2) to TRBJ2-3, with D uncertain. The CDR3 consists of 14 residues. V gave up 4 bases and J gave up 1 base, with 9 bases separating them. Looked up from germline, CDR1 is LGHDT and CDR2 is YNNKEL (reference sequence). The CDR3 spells CASSPWGGTDTQYF. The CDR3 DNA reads TGTGCCAGCAGCCCATGGGGTGGCACAGATACGCAGTATTTT.

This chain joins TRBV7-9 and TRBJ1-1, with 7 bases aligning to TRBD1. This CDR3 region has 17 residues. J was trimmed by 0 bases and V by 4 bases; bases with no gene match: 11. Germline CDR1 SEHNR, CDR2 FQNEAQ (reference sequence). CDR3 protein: CASSSLGQRNMNTEAFF. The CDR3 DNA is TGTGCCAGCAGCTCCTTGGGACAGCGGAACATGAACACTGAAGCTTTCTTT.

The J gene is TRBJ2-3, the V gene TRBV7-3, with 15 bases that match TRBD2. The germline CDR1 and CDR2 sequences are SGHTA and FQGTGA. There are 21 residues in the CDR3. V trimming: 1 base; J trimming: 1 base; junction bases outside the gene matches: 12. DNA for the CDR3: TGTGCCAGCAGCTTAAGAAGGAGAGGACTAGCGGGAGGGCGGGGCACAGATACGCAGTATTTT. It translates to CASSLRRRGLAGGRGTDTQYF.

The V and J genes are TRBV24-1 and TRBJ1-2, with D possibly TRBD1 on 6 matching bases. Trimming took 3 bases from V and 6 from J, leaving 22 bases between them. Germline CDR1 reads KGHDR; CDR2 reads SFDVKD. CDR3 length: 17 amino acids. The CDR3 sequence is CATSDPSGGTLWDGYTF. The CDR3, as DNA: TGTGCCACCAGTGATCCGTCAGGAGGGACACTATGGGATGGCTACACCTTC.

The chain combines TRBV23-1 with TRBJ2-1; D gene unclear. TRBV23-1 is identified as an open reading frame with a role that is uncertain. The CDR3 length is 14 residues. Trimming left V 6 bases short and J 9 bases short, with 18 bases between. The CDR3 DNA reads TGCGCCAGCAGGGCAGACTCGTCCGATCTTGAGCAGTTCTTC. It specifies CASRADSSDLEQFF.

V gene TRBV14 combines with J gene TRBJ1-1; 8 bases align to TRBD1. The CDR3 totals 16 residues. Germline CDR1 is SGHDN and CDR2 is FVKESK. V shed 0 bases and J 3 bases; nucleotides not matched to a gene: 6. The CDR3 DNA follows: TGTGCCAGCAGCCAAGAAACAGGGGGTCAGGACACTGAAGCTTTCTTT. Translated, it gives CASSQETGGQDTEAFF.

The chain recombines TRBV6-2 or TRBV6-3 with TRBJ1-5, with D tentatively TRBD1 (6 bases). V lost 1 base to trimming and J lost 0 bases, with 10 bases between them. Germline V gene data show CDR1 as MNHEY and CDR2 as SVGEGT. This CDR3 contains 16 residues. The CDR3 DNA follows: TGTGCCAGCAGTTACTTGGGACAATATAGCAATCAGCCCCAGCATTTT. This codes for CASSYLGQYSNQPQHF.

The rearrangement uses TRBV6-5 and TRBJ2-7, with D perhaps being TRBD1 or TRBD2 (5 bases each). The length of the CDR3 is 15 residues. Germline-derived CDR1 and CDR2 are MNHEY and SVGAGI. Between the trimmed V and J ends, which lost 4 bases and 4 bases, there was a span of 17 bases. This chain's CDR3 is CASSWGRGARYEQYF. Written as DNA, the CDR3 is TGTGCCAGCAGTTGGGGTAGGGGAGCCCGGTACGAGCAGTACTTC.

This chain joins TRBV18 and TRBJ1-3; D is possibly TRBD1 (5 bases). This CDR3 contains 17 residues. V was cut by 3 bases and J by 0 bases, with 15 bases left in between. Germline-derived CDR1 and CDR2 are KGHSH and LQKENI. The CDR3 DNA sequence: TGTGCCAGCTCACCTCTCTCGGGGCCGGACTCTGGAAACACCATATATTTT. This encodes CASSPLSGPDSGNTIYF.

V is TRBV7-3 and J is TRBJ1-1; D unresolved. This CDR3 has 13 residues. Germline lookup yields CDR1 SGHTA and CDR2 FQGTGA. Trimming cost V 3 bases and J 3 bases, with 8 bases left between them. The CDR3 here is CASSFRRDTEAFF. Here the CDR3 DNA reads TGTGCCAGCAGCTTCCGACGGGACACTGAAGCTTTCTTT.

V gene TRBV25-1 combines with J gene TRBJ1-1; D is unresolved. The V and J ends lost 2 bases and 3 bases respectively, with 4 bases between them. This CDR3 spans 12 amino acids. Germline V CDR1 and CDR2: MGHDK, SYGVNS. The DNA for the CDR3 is TGTGCCAGCAGTGAACCGGACACTGAAGCTTTCTTT. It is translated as CASSEPDTEAFF.

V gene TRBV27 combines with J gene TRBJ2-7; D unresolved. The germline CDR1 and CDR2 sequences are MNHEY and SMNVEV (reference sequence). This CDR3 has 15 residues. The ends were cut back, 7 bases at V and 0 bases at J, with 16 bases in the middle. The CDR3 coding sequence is TGTGCCAGCAAGGGCCCAGGTCATCCCTCCTACGAGCAGTACTTC. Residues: CASKGPGHPSYEQYF.

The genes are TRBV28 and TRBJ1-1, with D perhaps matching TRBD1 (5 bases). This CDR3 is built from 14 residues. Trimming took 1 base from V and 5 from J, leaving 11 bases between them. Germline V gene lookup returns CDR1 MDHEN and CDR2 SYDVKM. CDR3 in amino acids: CASSLSRGVTEAFF. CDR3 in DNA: TGTGCCAGCAGTTTATCGAGAGGGGTGACTGAAGCTTTCTTT.

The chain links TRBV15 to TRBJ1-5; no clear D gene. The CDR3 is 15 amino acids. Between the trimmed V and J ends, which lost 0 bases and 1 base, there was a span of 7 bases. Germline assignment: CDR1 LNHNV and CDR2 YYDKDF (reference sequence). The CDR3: CATSRDPGSNQPQHF. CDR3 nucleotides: TGTGCCACCAGCAGAGACCCCGGAAGCAATCAGCCCCAGCATTTT.

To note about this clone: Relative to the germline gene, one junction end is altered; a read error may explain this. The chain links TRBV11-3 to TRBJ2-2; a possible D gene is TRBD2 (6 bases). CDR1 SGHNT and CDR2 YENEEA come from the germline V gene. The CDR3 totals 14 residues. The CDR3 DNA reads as TGTGCCAGCAGCCCTGAACGGGAGACCGGAGAGCTGTTTTTT. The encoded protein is CASSPERETGELFF. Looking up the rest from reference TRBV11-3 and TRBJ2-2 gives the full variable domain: EAGVVQSPRYKIIEKKQPVAFWCNPISGHNTLYWYLQNLGQGPELLIRYENEEAVDDSQLPKDRFSAERLKGVDSTLKIQPAELGDSAVYLCASSPERETGELFFGEGSRLTVL.

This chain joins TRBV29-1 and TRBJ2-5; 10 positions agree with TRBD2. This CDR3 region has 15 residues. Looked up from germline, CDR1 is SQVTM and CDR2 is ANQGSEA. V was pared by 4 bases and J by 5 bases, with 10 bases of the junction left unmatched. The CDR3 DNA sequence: TGCAGCGTTGTTTCTAGCGGGGGTAAAGGCGAGACCCAGTACTTC. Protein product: CSVVSSGGKGETQYF.

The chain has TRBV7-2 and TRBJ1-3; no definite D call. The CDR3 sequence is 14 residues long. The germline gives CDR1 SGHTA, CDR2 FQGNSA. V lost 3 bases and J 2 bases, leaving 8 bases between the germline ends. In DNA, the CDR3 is TGTGCCAGCAGCTTTGGTTCCACTGGAAACACCATATATTTT. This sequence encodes CASSFGSTGNTIYF.

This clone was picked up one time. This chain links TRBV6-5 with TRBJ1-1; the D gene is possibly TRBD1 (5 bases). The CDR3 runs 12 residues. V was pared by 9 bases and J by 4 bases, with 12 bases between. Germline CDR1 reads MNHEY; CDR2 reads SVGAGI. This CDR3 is CASGGLGTEAFF. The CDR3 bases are TGTGCCAGTGGGGGACTCGGCACTGAAGCTTTCTTT.